The text below deals with one T cell receptor (beta chain). The CDR3 goes on 3 residues after the read ends, and that part is filled in from the germline J gene. The CDR3 extends over 14 amino acids. Trimming removed 4 bases from V and 2 bases from J, with 11 bases in between. CDR1 and CDR2 from the germline V gene are SGHNT and YYREEE (reference sequence). The sample is drawn from a study of T cells in women clearing cervical HPV infection. Some clones are missing from TCRdb's copy, which holds only in-frame ones; the method was immunoSEQ multiplex PCR. This repertoire comprises approximately 16,000 clones; its ten largest clones make up approximately 10%.

The sequence was obtained from a woman aged 18 to 75 with a cervical HPV16 infection that either progressed to CIN3+ or cleared (not recorded which). The sequenced sample consisted of blood buffy coat. V is TRBV5-4 and J is TRBJ2-3; a possible D gene is TRBD1 (6 bases). CDR3 region: CASSPGQNTDTQYF. CDR3 DNA, as far as it was read: TGTGCCAGCAGCCCGGGACAAAACACAGATACG.